These 30 T cell receptor beta chains came from one sample sequenced in a study of blood T cell repertoires in COVID-19. TCRdb's copy holds only in-frame clones and misses some; the assay was immunoSEQ multiplex PCR. Of tens of thousands of clones detected, 70% to 90% appear once; the ten largest clones hold 1% to 1.5%. The sequencing input was peripheral blood. The source of these receptors is a woman older than 75 with acute or convalescent COVID-19.

In the case of this clone: An end of the junction differs from the germline gene, which may be a read error. The chain carries TRBV28 and TRBJ2-7; 8 positions agree with TRBD1. This CDR3 has 15 residues. Per germline, CDR1 MDHEN and CDR2 SYDVKM. CDR3 coding DNA: TGTGCCAGCAGTTTACTTCCCGGACAGGGAAACGAGCCGTACTTC. Residues: CASSLLPGQGNEPYF.

The chain uses TRBV3-1 (or the pseudogene TRBV3-2) and TRBJ2-1; TRBD1 agrees at 11 bases. The CDR3 covers 15 residues. Trimming removed 7 bases from V and 6 bases from J; junction bases left unmatched: 8. Germline lookup yields CDR1 LGHDT and CDR2 YNNKEL (reference sequence). In DNA, the CDR3 is TGTGCCAGCACCGTTGCCGGGACAGGGGGCAATGAGCAGTTCTTC. The encoded protein is CASTVAGTGGNEQFF.

This clone turned up a few times. J is TRBJ1-3 and V is TRBV5-1, with 8 bases that match TRBD1. The CDR3 runs 16 residues. The germline CDR1 and CDR2 sequences are SGHRS and YFSETQ. With V trimmed by 2 bases and J by 1 base, 5 bases remained unmatched. The CDR3 reads CASSLGQGASGNTIYF. DNA of the CDR3: TGCGCCAGCAGCTTAGGGCAGGGGGCATCTGGAAACACCATATATTTT.

The chain combines TRBV15 with TRBJ2-3; 11 bases line up with TRBD1. Germline assignment: CDR1 LNHNV and CDR2 YYDKDF (reference sequence). J was trimmed by 5 bases and V by 5 bases; bases with no gene match: 12. CDR3 length: 17 amino acids. The CDR3 sequence: CATSPRTGGDFQDTQYF. The DNA of the CDR3 is TGTGCCACCAGCCCTCGGACAGGGGGCGATTTCCAAGATACGCAGTATTTT.

The chain uses TRBV5-1 and TRBJ2-5, with TRBD2 matching 10 bases. The CDR3 runs to 16 residues. With 0 bases clipped from V and 5 bases from J, the junction kept 7 bases outside the gene matches. CDR1 SGHRS and CDR2 YFSETQ come from the germline V gene. The CDR3 reads CASSLALAGARETQYF. The CDR3 nucleotides read TGCGCCAGCAGCTTGGCCCTAGCGGGAGCGAGGGAGACCCAGTACTTC.

J is TRBJ2-7 and V is TRBV27; 11 nucleotides agree with TRBD2. The CDR3 sequence is 16 residues long. Germline-derived CDR1 and CDR2 are MNHEY and SMNVEV (reference sequence). Trimming took 7 bases from V and 7 from J; bases not matched to a gene: 15. The CDR3 bases are TGTGCCAGCAAACTAGCGGGAGAACCCGGAGTCGGGGAGCAGTACTTC. Translation: CASKLAGEPGVGEQYF.

This chain uses TRBV3-1 (or the pseudogene TRBV3-2) with TRBJ2-1; TRBD2 matches at 10 bases. The CDR3 runs 15 residues. The V and J ends lost 7 bases and 13 bases, in that order; junction bases with no gene match: 16. Germline CDR1 is LGHDT and CDR2 is YNNKEL (reference sequence). Written as DNA, the CDR3 is TGTGCCAGCACCCCTGGAGGGACTAGCGCCCTGAGTCAGTTCTTC. Amino acid sequence: CASTPGGTSALSQFF.

The DNA of the CDR3 is TGCGCCAGCAGGGGACAGGCAACTAATGAAAAACTGTTTTTT. Its translation: CASRGQATNEKLFF. The V call is TRBV5-1, the J call TRBJ1-4; 8 nucleotides align to TRBD1. With 5 bases clipped from V and 0 bases from J, the junction kept 0 bases outside the gene matches. The CDR3 consists of 14 residues. Per the germline V gene, CDR1 is SGHRS and CDR2 is YFSETQ.

The rearrangement uses TRBV19 and TRBJ1-5; TRBD1 aligns across 10 bases. J was trimmed by 0 bases and V by 6 bases; bases with no gene match: 2. This CDR3 is built from 15 residues. CDR1 is LNHDA, CDR2 SQIVND, per germline (reference sequence). This CDR3 reads CASSRDRGSNQPQHF. The CDR3 DNA follows: TGTGCCAGTAGCCGGGACAGGGGTAGCAATCAGCCCCAGCATTTT.

The chain joins TRBV5-1 to TRBJ2-1, with D unclear. Looked up from germline, CDR1 is SGHRS and CDR2 is YFSETQ. This CDR3 is built from 12 residues. V was trimmed by 4 bases and J by 8 bases, leaving 10 bases between them. The CDR3 here is CASSLSFDEQFF. In DNA form, the CDR3 reads TGCGCCAGCAGCCTTAGCTTCGATGAGCAGTTCTTC. The entire variable domain, with the rest obtained from reference TRBV5-1 and TRBJ2-1, is as follows: KAGVTQTPRYLIKTRGQQVTLSCSPISGHRSVSWYQQTPGQGLQFLFEYFSETQRNKGNFPGRFSGRQFSNSRSEMNVSTLELGDSALYLCASSLSFDEQFFGPGTRLTVL.

This clone was picked up a small number of times. CDR3 protein: CASSRGIDTGELFF. DNA for the CDR3: TGTGCCAGCAGTAGGGGGATTGACACCGGGGAGCTGTTTTTT. This sequence joins TRBV7-3 and TRBJ2-2, with TRBD1 as a possible D gene (6 bases). This CDR3 is built from 14 residues. V lost 6 bases and J 3 bases, leaving 11 bases between the germline ends. The germline V gene encodes CDR1 SGHTA and CDR2 FQGTGA.

V gene TRBV18 combines with J gene TRBJ2-1, with D maybe TRBD1 (5 bases). The V gene's germline CDR1 is KGHSH and CDR2 LQKENI. Trimming removed 1 base at V and 5 bases at J, with 12 bases between. The CDR3 totals 15 residues. The CDR3 loop is CASSPQGPPNNEQFF. Written as DNA, the CDR3 is TGTGCCAGCTCACCACAGGGGCCCCCTAACAATGAGCAGTTCTTC.

The CDR3 sequence: CASRPEGHAKNIQYF. CDR3 nucleotides: TGTGCCAGTAGACCCGAGGGACATGCCAAAAACATTCAGTACTTC. V gene TRBV19 combines with J gene TRBJ2-4, with a tentative D call TRBD1 (6 bases). V lost 6 bases and J lost 1, with 13 bases in between. Germline V gene lookup returns CDR1 LNHDA and CDR2 SQIVND (reference sequence). The CDR3 runs to 15 residues. Drawing the rest from reference TRBV19 and TRBJ2-4, the complete variable domain is DGGITQSPKYLFRKEGQNVTLSCEQNLNHDAMYWYRQDPGQGLRLIYYSQIVNDFQKGDIAEGYSVSREKKESFPLTVTSAQKNPTAFYLCASRPEGHAKNIQYFGAGTRLSVL.

The rearrangement joins TRBV19 to TRBJ2-1; a possible D gene is TRBD1 (6 bases). V was shortened by 4 bases and J by 0 bases, with 7 bases between the two germline ends. Per germline, CDR1 LNHDA and CDR2 SQIVND (reference sequence). CDR3 length: 14 residues. The CDR3 loop is CASSRGGSYNEQFF. CDR3 DNA sequence: TGTGCCAGTAGTAGAGGGGGCTCCTACAATGAGCAGTTCTTC.

The chain carries TRBV3-1 (or the pseudogene TRBV3-2) and TRBJ1-5, with D uncertain. Germline CDR1 reads LGHDT; CDR2 reads YNNKEL (reference sequence). The CDR3 is 13 residues long. Trimming took off 1 base at V and 6 bases at J, with 7 bases between the two ends. Written as DNA, the CDR3 is TGTGCCAGCAGCCAAGTTATCGGTCAGCCCCAGCATTTT. Amino acid sequence: CASSQVIGQPQHF.

The rearrangement uses TRBV19 and TRBJ2-7; D possibly corresponds to TRBD2 (5 bases). The CDR3 extends over 14 amino acids. The V end was cut by 3 bases, the J end by 2 bases, with 11 bases between. Germline values: CDR1 LNHDA, CDR2 SQIVND (reference sequence). CDR3 in amino acids: CASSIERGPYEQYF. CDR3 in DNA: TGTGCCAGTAGTATTGAACGGGGTCCCTACGAGCAGTACTTC.

The rearrangement links TRBV19 to TRBJ2-3; perhaps TRBD2 as D (6 bases). The V end lost 0 bases, the J end lost 4 bases, and 14 bases lay between the germline ends. This CDR3 contains 16 residues. Germline CDR1 and CDR2: LNHDA and SQIVND (reference sequence). The CDR3 loop reads CASSIDFSGFADTQYF. The CDR3 bases are TGTGCCAGTAGTATAGATTTCAGCGGGTTCGCAGATACGCAGTATTTT.

The CDR3 DNA follows: TGTGCCAGCAGCTTAGTGGGGACAGGGAGCCACGAGCAGTACTTC. This sequence encodes CASSLVGTGSHEQYF. The gene calls are TRBV7-2 and TRBJ2-7; 9 bases match TRBD1. The CDR3 covers 15 residues. Germline CDR1 is SGHTA and CDR2 is FQGNSA. V lost 1 base and J lost 5; bases outside the gene matches: 6.

This clone was seen more than once but under ten times. The chain carries TRBV3-1 (or the pseudogene TRBV3-2) and TRBJ1-2, with no clear D. The CDR3 contains 12 residues. The germline CDR1 and CDR2 sequences are LGHDT and YNNKEL (reference sequence). V was pared by 4 bases and J by 6 bases, with 9 bases between. In nucleotides, the CDR3 is TGTGCCAGCAGCCCGAACGGTAATGGCTACACCTTC. The encoded protein is CASSPNGNGYTF.

V and J are TRBV9 and TRBJ2-1; 7 bases agree with TRBD2. This CDR3 is built from 15 residues. V was pared by 3 bases and J by 2 bases, with 5 bases of the junction left unmatched. CDR1 and CDR2 from the germline V gene are SGDLS and YYNGEE. CDR3 residues: CASSALGTTYNEQFF. CDR3 nucleotide sequence: TGTGCCAGCAGCGCACTCGGGACTACCTACAATGAGCAGTTCTTC.

Only a few counts were recorded for this clone. The chain links TRBV30 to TRBJ2-5; D not resolved. The ends were cut back, 1 base at V and 1 base at J, with 7 bases in the middle. Germline V gene data show CDR1 as GTSNPN and CDR2 as SVGIG (reference sequence). This CDR3 has 13 amino acids. CDR3 in DNA: TGTGCCTGGAGTGCTGGCGGCCAAGAGACCCAGTACTTC. Translating it yields CAWSAGGQETQYF. Full variable domain (rest looked up from reference TRBV30 and TRBJ2-5): SQTIHQWPATLVQPVGSPLSLECTVEGTSNPNLYWYRQAAGRGLQLLFYSVGIGQISSEVPQNLSASRPQDRQFILSSKKLLLSDSGFYLCAWSAGGQETQYFGPGTRLLVL.

The J gene is TRBJ1-2, the V gene TRBV15; TRBD1 matches at 7 bases. The CDR3 has 14 residues. Trimming removed 5 bases from V and 6 bases from J; junction bases left unmatched: 9. Germline CDR1 LNHNV, CDR2 YYDKDF (reference sequence). The CDR3: CATSSPGQLDGYTF. CDR3 nucleotide sequence: TGTGCCACCAGCTCCCCGGGACAGCTCGATGGCTACACCTTC.

This clone occurred a few times. The gene calls are TRBV15 and TRBJ2-5; D ambiguous. V gave up 4 bases and J gave up 2 bases, with 11 bases separating them. The CDR3 is 14 amino acids. Germline V lookup: CDR1 LNHNV, CDR2 YYDKDF (reference sequence). The CDR3 spells CATSKRRSQETQYF. The CDR3 nucleotides are TGTGCCACCAGCAAAAGACGGAGTCAAGAGACCCAGTACTTC. Full variable domain (outside the CDR3, taken from reference TRBV15 and TRBJ2-5): DAMVIQNPRYQVTQFGKPVTLSCSQTLNHNVMYWYQQKSSQAPKLLFHYYDKDFNNEADTPDNFQSRRPNTSFCFLDIRSPGLGDTAMYLCATSKRRSQETQYFGPGTRLLVL.

This clone was seen a few times. The chain joins TRBV2 to TRBJ2-2; D is unclear. Deletions cut 7 bases from V and 6 bases from J, with 18 bases between. Germline assignment: CDR1 SNHLY and CDR2 FYNNEI. This CDR3 spans 15 amino acids. CDR3 residues: CASNVLASLSGELFF. In DNA, the CDR3 is TGTGCCAGCAATGTACTCGCGAGTTTGTCCGGGGAGCTGTTTTTT.

This chain uses TRBV20-1 with TRBJ1-3, with D unclear. Per the germline V gene, CDR1 is DFQATT and CDR2 is SNEGSKA (reference sequence). The CDR3 is 13 amino acids. The V and J ends lost 3 bases and 2 bases respectively, with 8 bases between them. CDR3 in DNA: TGCAGTGCTAGTGCGGGGACTGGAAACACCATATATTTT. Amino acids: CSASAGTGNTIYF.

The chain links TRBV6-5 to TRBJ1-2; weak D call: TRBD1 (6 bases). V shed 5 bases and J shed 4 bases, with 11 bases lying between them. The CDR3 has 13 residues. Per germline, CDR1 MNHEY and CDR2 SVGAGI. As DNA, the CDR3 is TGTGCCAGCAGTACGGACAGTTTCTATGGCTACACCTTC. Translated: CASSTDSFYGYTF.

The chain is built from TRBV6-5 and TRBJ2-1; TRBD1 matches at 12 bases. J gave up 9 bases and V 8 bases, and 11 bases lay outside the gene matches. Germline CDR1 MNHEY, CDR2 SVGAGI. This CDR3 has 15 amino acids. CDR3 in amino acids: CASREPGQGAGEQFF. The CDR3 nucleotides read TGTGCCAGCCGAGAGCCGGGACAGGGGGCAGGTGAGCAGTTCTTC.

The genes are TRBV14 and TRBJ1-3; D not certain. This CDR3 contains 14 residues. CDR1 is SGHDN and CDR2 is FVKESK in the germline V gene. Trimming cost V 1 base and J 0 bases, with 4 bases left between them. Here the CDR3 reads CASSQVFSGNTIYF. In DNA form, the CDR3 reads TGTGCCAGCAGCCAAGTCTTCTCTGGAAACACCATATATTTT.

The chain carries TRBV4-1 and TRBJ1-2; D is possibly TRBD1 (5 bases). V was pared by 3 bases and J by 7 bases, with 18 bases between. This CDR3 is 15 amino acids long. Germline values: CDR1 MGHRA, CDR2 YSYEKL. CDR3 sequence reads: CASSHHRGKRGGYTF. Here the CDR3 DNA reads TGCGCCAGCAGCCACCATCGGGGGAAAAGGGGTGGCTACACCTTC.

J is TRBJ2-1 and V is TRBV6-5, with a weak D call TRBD1 (5 bases). This CDR3 has 13 amino acids. The germline V and J ends were trimmed by 2 bases and 4 bases, with 6 bases remaining between them. The germline V gene encodes CDR1 MNHEY and CDR2 SVGAGI. The CDR3 DNA reads TGTGCCAGCAGTTACCAGGGTTACAATGAGCAGTTCTTC. Amino acids: CASSYQGYNEQFF.